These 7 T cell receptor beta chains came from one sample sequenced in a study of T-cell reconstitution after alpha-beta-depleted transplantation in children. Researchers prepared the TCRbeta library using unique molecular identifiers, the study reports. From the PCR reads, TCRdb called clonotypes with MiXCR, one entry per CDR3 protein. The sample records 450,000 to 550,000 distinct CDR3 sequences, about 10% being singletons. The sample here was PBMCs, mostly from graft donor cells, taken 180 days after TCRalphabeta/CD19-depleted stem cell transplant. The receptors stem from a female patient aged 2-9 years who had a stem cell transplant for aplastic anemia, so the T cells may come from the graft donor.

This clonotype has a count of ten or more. CDR3 in amino acids: CASSLIQGGGETQYF. For the CDR3, the DNA is TGTGCCAGCAGTTTAATTCAAGGGGGAGGGGAGACCCAGTACTTC. The chain uses TRBV12-3 or TRBV12-4 and TRBJ2-5, with D possibly matching TRBD2 (7 bases). The CDR3 covers 15 residues. The germline V and J ends were trimmed by 2 bases and 5 bases, with 15 bases remaining between them.

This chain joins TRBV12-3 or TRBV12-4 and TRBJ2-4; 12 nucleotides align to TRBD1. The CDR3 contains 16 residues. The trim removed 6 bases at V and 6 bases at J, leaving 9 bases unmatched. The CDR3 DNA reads TGTGCCAGCAGGTCACCCGGGACAGGGGGCACAAACATTCAGTACTTC. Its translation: CASRSPGTGGTNIQYF.

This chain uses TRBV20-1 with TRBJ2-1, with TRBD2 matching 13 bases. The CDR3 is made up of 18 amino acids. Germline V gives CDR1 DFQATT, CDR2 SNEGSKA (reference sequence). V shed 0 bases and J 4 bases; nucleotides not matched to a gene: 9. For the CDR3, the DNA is TGCAGTGCTAGAGAGGTTACTAGCGGGAGGGCCGCATACAATGAGCAGTTCTTC. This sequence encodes CSAREVTSGRAAYNEQFF.

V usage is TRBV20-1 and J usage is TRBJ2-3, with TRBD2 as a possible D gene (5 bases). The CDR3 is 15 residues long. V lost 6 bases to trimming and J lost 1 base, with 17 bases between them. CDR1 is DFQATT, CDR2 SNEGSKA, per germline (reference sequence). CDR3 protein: CSAAGEKAGTDTQYF. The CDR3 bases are TGCAGTGCCGCGGGTGAGAAGGCTGGCACAGATACGCAGTATTTT.

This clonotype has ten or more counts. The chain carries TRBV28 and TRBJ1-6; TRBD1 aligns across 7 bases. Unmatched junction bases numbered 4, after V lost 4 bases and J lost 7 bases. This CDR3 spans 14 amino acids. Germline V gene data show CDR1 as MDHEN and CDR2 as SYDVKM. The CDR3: CASSSGTANSPLHF. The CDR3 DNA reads TGTGCCAGCAGTTCAGGGACAGCAAATTCACCCCTCCACTTT.

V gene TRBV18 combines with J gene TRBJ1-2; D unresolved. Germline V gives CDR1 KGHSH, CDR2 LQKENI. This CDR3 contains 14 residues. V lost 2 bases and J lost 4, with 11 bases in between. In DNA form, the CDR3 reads TGTGCCAGCTCACCAGGAAACAGTTTCTATGGCTACACCTTC. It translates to CASSPGNSFYGYTF.

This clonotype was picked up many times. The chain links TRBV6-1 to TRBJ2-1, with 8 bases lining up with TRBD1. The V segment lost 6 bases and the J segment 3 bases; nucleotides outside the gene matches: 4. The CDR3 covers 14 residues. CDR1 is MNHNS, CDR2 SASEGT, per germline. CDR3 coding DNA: TGTGCCAGCAGCCCGGGACAGGACTACAATGAGCAGTTCTTC. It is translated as CASSPGQDYNEQFF.